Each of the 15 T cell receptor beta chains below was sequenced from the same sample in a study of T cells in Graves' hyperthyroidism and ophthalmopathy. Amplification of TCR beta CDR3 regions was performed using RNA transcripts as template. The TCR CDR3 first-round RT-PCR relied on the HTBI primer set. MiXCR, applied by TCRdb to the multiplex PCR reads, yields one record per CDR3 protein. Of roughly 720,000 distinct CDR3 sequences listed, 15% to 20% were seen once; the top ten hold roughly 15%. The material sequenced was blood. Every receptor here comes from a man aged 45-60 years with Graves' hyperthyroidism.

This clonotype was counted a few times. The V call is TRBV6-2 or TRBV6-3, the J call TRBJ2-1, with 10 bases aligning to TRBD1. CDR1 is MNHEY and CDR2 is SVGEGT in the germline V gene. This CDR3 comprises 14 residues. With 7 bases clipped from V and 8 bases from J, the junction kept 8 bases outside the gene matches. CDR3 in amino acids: CASKRDRGEDEQFF. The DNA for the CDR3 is TGTGCCAGCAAACGGGACAGGGGTGAAGATGAGCAGTTCTTC.

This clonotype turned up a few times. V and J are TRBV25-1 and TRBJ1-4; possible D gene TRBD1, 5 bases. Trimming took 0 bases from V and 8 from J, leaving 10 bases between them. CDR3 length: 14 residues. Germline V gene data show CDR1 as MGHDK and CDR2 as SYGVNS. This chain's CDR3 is CASSEYIQEEKLFF. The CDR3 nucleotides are TGTGCCAGCAGTGAATATATACAGGAAGAAAAACTGTTTTTT.

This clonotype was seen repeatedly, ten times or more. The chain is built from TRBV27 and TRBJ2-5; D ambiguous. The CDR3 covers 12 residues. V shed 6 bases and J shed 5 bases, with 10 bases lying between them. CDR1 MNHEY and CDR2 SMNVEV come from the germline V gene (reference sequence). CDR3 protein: CASRSLLETQYF. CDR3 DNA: TGTGCCAGCAGGTCGTTACTCGAGACCCAGTACTTC.

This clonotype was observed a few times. For the CDR3, the DNA is TGTGCCAGCAGCCGTCAAGACGGGAACTATGGCTACACCTTC. It specifies CASSRQDGNYGYTF. The genes are TRBV7-2 and TRBJ1-2; no reliable D call. The CDR3 has 14 residues. V gave up 5 bases and J gave up 2 bases, with 12 bases separating them. Looked up from germline, CDR1 is SGHTA and CDR2 is FQGNSA.

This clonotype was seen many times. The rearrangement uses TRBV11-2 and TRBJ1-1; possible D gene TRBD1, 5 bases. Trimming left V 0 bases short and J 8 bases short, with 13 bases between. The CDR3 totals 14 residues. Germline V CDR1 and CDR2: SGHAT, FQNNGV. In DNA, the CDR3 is TGTGCCAGCAGCTTAGAGCCAGGGCCTACCGAAGCTTTCTTT. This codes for CASSLEPGPTEAFF.

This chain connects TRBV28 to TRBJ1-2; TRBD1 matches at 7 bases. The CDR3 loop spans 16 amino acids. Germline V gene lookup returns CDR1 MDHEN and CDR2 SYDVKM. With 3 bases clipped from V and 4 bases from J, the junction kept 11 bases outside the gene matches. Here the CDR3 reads CASSFFDRAGTYGYTF. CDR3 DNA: TGTGCCAGCAGTTTCTTTGACAGGGCGGGGACCTATGGCTACACCTTC.

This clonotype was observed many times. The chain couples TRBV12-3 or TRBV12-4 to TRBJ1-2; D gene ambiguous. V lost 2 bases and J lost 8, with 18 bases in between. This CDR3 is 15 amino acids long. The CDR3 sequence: CASSLNNQQSEGYTF. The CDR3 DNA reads TGTGCCAGCAGTTTAAATAATCAACAGTCAGAGGGCTACACCTTC.

DNA of the CDR3: TGCGCCAGCAGCCAGGACCTTATCAGGGGGGAATATAATTCACCCCTCCACTTT. It specifies CASSQDLIRGEYNSPLHF. This sequence joins TRBV4-3 and TRBJ1-6; 7 bases are a match to TRBD1. Germline V CDR1 and CDR2: LGHNA, YSLEER. The CDR3 sequence is 18 residues long. J was trimmed by 4 bases and V by 3 bases; bases with no gene match: 12.

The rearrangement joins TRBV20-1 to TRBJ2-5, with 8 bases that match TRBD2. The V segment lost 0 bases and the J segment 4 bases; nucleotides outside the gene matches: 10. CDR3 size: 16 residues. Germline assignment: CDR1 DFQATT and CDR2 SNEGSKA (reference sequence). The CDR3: CSARDNQFLAGETQYF. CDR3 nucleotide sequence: TGCAGTGCTAGAGATAACCAATTCCTAGCGGGAGAGACCCAGTACTTC.

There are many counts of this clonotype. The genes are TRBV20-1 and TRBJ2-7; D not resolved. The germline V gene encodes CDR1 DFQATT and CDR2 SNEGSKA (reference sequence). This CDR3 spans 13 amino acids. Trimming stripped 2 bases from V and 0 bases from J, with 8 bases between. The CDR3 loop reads CSARHHSSYEQYF. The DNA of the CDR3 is TGCAGTGCTAGACACCACAGCTCCTACGAGCAGTACTTC.

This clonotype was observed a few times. CDR3 sequence (DNA): TGTGCCAGCACTTTGGACAGGGGGGACACTGAAGCTTTCTTT. Protein sequence: CASTLDRGDTEAFF. This chain links TRBV2 with TRBJ1-1; TRBD1 matches at 10 bases. CDR1 is SNHLY, CDR2 FYNNEI, per germline. After removal of 7 bases from V and 3 bases from J, the junction contained 5 bases not matched to a gene. The CDR3 length is 14 residues.

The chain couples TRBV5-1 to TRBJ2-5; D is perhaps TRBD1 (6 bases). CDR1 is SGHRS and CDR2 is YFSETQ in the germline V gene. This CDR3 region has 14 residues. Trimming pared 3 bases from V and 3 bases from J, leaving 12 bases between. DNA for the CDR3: TGCGCCAGCAGCTCGTTACAGGGTAAAGAGACCCAGTACTTC. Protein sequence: CASSSLQGKETQYF.

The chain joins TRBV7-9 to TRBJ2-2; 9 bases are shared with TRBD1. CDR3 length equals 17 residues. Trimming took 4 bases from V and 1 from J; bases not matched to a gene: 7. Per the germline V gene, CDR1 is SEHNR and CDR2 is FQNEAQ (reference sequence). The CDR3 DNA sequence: TGTGCCAGCAGCTCGCCCTACAGGGGGCTGAACACCGGGGAGCTGTTTTTT. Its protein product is CASSSPYRGLNTGELFF.

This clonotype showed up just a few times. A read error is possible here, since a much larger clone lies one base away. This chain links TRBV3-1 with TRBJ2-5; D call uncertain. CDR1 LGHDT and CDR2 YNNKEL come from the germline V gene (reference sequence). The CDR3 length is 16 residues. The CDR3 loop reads CASSLPNKGWQETPYF. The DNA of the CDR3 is TGTGCCAGCAGCCTACCAAACAAGGGATGGCAAGAGACCCCGTACTTC.

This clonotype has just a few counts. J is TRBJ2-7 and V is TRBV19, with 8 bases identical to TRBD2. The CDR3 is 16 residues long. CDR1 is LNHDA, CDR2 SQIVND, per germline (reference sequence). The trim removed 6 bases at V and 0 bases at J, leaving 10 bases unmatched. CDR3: CASSLFLAGPSYEQYF. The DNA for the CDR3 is TGTGCCAGTAGCCTCTTCCTAGCGGGTCCCTCCTACGAGCAGTACTTC.